A selection of T cell receptor beta chains follows, all from one sample in a study of PD-L1 blockade in urothelial cancer. The table came from immunoSEQ multiplex PCR; TCRdb's copy has only in-frame clones and leaves some out. Here the sample spans tens of thousands of clones, approximately 83% being singletons. Sample: PBMCs, taken around atezolizumab (anti-PD-L1) treatment. These receptors all stem from a man in his sixties with urothelial cancer. CDR3s include the opening cysteine and the closing phenylalanine or tryptophan.

j_call v_call cdr3_aa
TRBJ2-2 TRBV7-9 CASSLVVLGAGELFF
TRBJ2-3 TRBV7-2 CASSSTGISTDTQYF
TRBJ2-1 TRBV5-5 CASSLVAGSYNEQFF
TRBJ2-7 TRBV30 CAWRVAGGPYEQYF
TRBJ2-1 TRBV27 CASRRDWKIKQFF
TRBJ1-1 TRBV6-6 CASSPSGGNTEAFF
TRBJ2-6 TRBV5-1 CASSLGQPSGANVLTF
TRBJ2-3 TRBV7-9 CASSLTSGATDTQYF
TRBJ1-1 TRBV7-8 CASTPRRVTNTEAFF
TRBJ1-1 TRBV5-4 CASSQNTEAFF
TRBJ1-1 TRBV19 CASSRQGGNTEAFF
TRBJ2-2 TRBV14 CASSQVAGFANTGELFF
TRBJ1-6 TRBV5-1 CASSLDSGPPGSPLHF
TRBJ2-5 TRBV2 CASSSATSGVLEETQYF
TRBJ2-7 TRBV7-9 CASSLGSYEQYF
TRBJ1-6 TRBV14 CASSPGGNSPLHF
TRBJ2-1 TRBV19 CASSPFSGGAWARNEQFF
TRBJ1-6 TRBV19 CASTNPGRGSGASPLHF
TRBJ1-2 TRBV7-2 CASSRWAGEGYGYTF
TRBJ2-7 TRBV10-1 CASSEYRGSSYEQYF
TRBJ2-7 TRBV25-1 CASSDRTETSYGEQYF
TRBJ2-7 TRBV30 CAWSLWTGGGEQYF
TRBJ2-3 TRBV7-3 CASSLRSGGSGDTQYF
TRBJ2-3 TRBV5-5 CASSSGLAGGTDTQYF
TRBJ1-2 TRBV20-1 CSASQGGGYTF
TRBJ2-7 TRBV28 CASRPLAGSYEQYF
TRBJ2-5 TRBV19 CARDPGQGNLETQYF
TRBJ1-2 TRBV15 CATSRDGTGYGYTF
TRBJ1-5 TRBV7-7 CASSLGGEFQPQHF
TRBJ2-3 TRBV6-5 CASRRGMFTDTQYF
TRBJ1-5 TRBV10-2 CASSRQDNQPQHF
TRBJ2-5 TRBV7-8 CASSKDRAPETQYF
TRBJ2-1 TRBV5-1 CASSLLTSYNEQFF
TRBJ1-2 TRBV19 CASSIDPATTNYGYTF
TRBJ1-1 TRBV4-3 CASSQGWRGEAFF
TRBJ1-1 TRBV5-1 CASSLVPGSTEAFF
TRBJ1-2 TRBV18 CASSPPGVRDGYTF
TRBJ1-3 TRBV7-9 CASSLRDSGNTIYF
TRBJ1-2 TRBV11-2 CASSLDGLTYGYTF
TRBJ1-4 TRBV18 CASSKIQGRNEKLFF
TRBJ1-5 TRBV27 CASSMQYNQPQHF
TRBJ2-3 TRBV6-6 CASSFERDTDTQYF
TRBJ1-1 TRBV10-2 CASSEPERGAFF
TRBJ2-5 TRBV21-1 CASSKGSGKETQYF